These T cell receptor beta chains were read from a single sample in a study of HIV-infected patients and healthy controls. TCRdb used MiXCR to reprocess the 5' RACE reads, holding one entry per CDR3 protein. The sample yields 15,000 to 20,000 distinct CDR3 sequences, around 9.1% seen once. The sequencing sample was made of blood. The source is an adult in good health. CDR3s include the opening cysteine and the closing phenylalanine or tryptophan. The D gene is left open where the match is weak. Clone size appears in some rows only: once, few, many, or a class for an expanded clone.

V gene,J gene,clone size,D gene,CDR3 length,CDR3 protein,CDR3 DNA
TRBV10-3,TRBJ2-7,many,-,11,CAISAWTEQYF,TGTGCCATCAGTGCCTGGACGGAGCAGTACTTC
TRBV4-3,TRBJ2-5,many,-,18,CASSQDASGVGPLETQYF,TGCGCCAGCAGCCAAGACGCTTCGGGGGTAGGCCCCCTGGAGACCCAGTACTTC
TRBV7-2,TRBJ2-7,many,-,14,CASSLDGQTHEQYF,TGTGCCAGCAGCTTAGACGGGCAGACCCACGAGCAGTACTTC
TRBV28,TRBJ2-3,many,TRBD2,15,CATTVGAGGQDTQYF,TGTGCCACCACTGTTGGGGCGGGAGGACAAGATACGCAGTATTTT
TRBV6-5,TRBJ2-1,many,-,14,CASSYSDSGNEQFF,TGTGCCAGCAGTTACTCCGATAGCGGCAATGAGCAGTTCTTC
TRBV7-9,TRBJ2-3,many,TRBD2,16,CASSPTSGLSTDTQYF,TGTGCCAGCAGCCCTACTAGCGGACTTAGCACAGATACGCAGTATTTT
TRBV28,TRBJ2-3,-,-,15,CASSLGQRVPRTQYF,TGTGCCAGCAGTTTAGGACAGCGGGTGCCCCGGACGCAGTATTTT
TRBV7-8,TRBJ2-1,medium-sized,TRBD1,14,CASSSPDRGNEQFF,TGTGCCAGCAGCTCCCCCGACAGGGGGAATGAGCAGTTCTTC
TRBV29-1,TRBJ2-5,medium-sized,-,13,CSVVGAAEETQYF,TGCAGCGTTGTCGGAGCGGCAGAAGAGACCCAGTACTTC
TRBV7-9,TRBJ1-1,few,-,11,CASAKTDEAFF,TGTGCCAGCGCAAAAACGGATGAAGCTTTCTTT
TRBV19,TRBJ2-6,many,TRBD2,21,CASTPRDLAGLAGTGANVLTF,TGTGCCAGTACCCCGCGGGATTTAGCGGGACTAGCGGGAACTGGGGCCAACGTCCTGACTTTC
TRBV29-1,TRBJ2-1,many,TRBD2,15,CSVAPVAGGYNEQFF,TGCAGCGTCGCCCCGGTTGCGGGGGGATACAATGAGCAGTTCTTC
TRBV27,TRBJ1-1,once,TRBD1,17,CASSPTRTGALNTEAFF,TGTGCCAGCAGTCCCACACGGACAGGGGCCTTGAACACTGAAGCTTTCTTT
TRBV6-6,TRBJ2-2,many,-,16,CASSPRTESNTGELFF,TGTGCCAGCAGCCCTAGGACGGAATCGAACACCGGGGAGCTGTTTTTT
TRBV20-1,TRBJ2-3,medium-sized,TRBD1,16,CSARHGTADDTDTQYF,TGCAGTGCTCGCCACGGGACAGCGGATGACACAGATACGCAGTATTTT
TRBV20-1,TRBJ2-3,medium-sized,-,15,CSARGASLGTDTQYF,TGCAGTGCTAGAGGAGCTAGCTTGGGTACAGATACGCAGTATTTT
TRBV6-6,TRBJ1-5,few,-,16,CASSRLGGAGNQPQHF,TGTGCCAGCAGCCGACTGGGGGGGGCCGGCAATCAGCCCCAGCATTTT